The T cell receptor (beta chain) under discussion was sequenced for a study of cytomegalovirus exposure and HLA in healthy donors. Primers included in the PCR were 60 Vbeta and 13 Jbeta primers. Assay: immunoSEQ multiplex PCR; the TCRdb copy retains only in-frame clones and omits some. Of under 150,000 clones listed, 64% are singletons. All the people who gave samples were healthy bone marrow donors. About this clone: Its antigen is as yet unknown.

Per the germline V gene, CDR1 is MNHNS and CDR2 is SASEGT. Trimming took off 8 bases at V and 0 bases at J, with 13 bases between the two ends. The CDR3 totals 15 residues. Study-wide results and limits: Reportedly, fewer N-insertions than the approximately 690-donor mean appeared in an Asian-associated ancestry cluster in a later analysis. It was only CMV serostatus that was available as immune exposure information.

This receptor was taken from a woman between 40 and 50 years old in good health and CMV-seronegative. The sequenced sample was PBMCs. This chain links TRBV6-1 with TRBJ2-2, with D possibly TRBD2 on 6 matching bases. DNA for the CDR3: TGTGCCAGCCGAGCGGGCGCGGCGAACACCGGGGAGCTGTTTTTT. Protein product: CASRAGAANTGELFF.